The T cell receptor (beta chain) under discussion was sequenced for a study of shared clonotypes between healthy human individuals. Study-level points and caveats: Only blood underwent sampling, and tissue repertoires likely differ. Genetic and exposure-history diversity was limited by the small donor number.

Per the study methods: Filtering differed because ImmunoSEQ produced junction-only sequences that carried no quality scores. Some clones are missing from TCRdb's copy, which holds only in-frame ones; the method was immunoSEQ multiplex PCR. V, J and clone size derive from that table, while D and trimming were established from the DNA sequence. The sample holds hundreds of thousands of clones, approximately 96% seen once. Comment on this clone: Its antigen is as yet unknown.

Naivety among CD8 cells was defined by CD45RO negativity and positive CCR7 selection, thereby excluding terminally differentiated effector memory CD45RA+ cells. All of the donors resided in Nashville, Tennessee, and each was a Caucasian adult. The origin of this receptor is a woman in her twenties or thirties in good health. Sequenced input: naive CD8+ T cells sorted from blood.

CDR3 DNA sequence: TGTGCCAGCAGCATGGGCTTTGGTGGAGTCATCAATGAGCAGTTCTTC. Amino acids: CASSMGFGGVINEQFF. V usage is TRBV9 and J usage is TRBJ2-1; D call uncertain. Deletions cut 4 bases from V and 6 bases from J, with 20 bases between. The CDR3 contains 16 residues. Looked up from germline, CDR1 is SGDLS and CDR2 is YYNGEE.